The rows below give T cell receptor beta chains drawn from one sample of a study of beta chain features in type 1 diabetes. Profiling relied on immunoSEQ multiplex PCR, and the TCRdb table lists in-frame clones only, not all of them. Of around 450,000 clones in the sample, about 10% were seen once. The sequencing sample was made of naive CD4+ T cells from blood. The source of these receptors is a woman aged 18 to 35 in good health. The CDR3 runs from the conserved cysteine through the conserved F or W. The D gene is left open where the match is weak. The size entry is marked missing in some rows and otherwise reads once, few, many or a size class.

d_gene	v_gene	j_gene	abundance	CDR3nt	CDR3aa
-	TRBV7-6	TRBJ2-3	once	TGTGCCAGCAGCATACGAGGAGATACGCAGTATTTT	CASSIRGDTQYF
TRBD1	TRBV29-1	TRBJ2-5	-	TGCAGCGTTGAACGGACAGGCGGAGAGACCCAGTACTTC	CSVERTGGETQYF
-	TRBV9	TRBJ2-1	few	TGTGCCAGCAGCCGAGGACAGCTGACCGGAGCCAATGAGCAGTTCTTC	CASSRGQLTGANEQFF
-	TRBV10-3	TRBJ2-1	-	TGTGCCATCAGTGGGAAAGGTGGGAGAATTACCGATGAGCAGTTCTTC	CAISGKGGRITDEQFF
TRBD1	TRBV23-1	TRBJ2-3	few	TGCGCCAGCACCCAGGACAGGGAAGGGTCGCCCACAGATACGCAGTATTTT	CASTQDREGSPTDTQYF
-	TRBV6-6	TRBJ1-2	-	TGTGCCAGCAGTCCCCGCCAGGGAGATGGCTACACCTTC	CASSPRQGDGYTF
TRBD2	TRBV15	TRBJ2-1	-	TGTGCCACCAGCAGAGATCGGGCTAGCGGGGGCAATGAGCAGTTCTTC	CATSRDRASGGNEQFF
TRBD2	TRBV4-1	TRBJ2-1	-	TGCGCCAGCAGCTGGTCTCCTAGCGGGTCCTCCTACAATGAGCAGTTCTTC	CASSWSPSGSSYNEQFF
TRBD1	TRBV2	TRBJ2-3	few	TGTGCCAGCAGGTTACAGGGGAACACAGATACGCAGTATTTT	CASRLQGNTDTQYF
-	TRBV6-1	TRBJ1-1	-	TGTGCCAGCTCCAATTTTAACACTGAAGCTTTCTTT	CASSNFNTEAFF
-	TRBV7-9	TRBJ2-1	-	TGTGCCAGCAGCCAGTCCTGGGGTGAGCAGTTCTTC	CASSQSWGEQFF
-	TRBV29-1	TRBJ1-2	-	TGCAGCGCGACAGTTCTGAATGGCTACACCTTC	CSATVLNGYTF
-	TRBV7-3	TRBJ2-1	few	TGTGCCAGCAGCTCCGCCTTCAGCTCCTACAATGAGCAGTTCTTC	CASSSAFSSYNEQFF
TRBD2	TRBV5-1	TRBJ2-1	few	TGCGCCAGCAGCATAGGGACTAGCGGGAGATTCAATGAGCAGTTCTTC	CASSIGTSGRFNEQFF
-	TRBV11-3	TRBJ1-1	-	TGTGCCAGCAGCTTCTCTGAGAACACTGAAGCTTTCTTT	CASSFSENTEAFF
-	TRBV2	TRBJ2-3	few	TGTGCCAGCCTCGGGAGTCTGAGCACAGATACGCAGTATTTT	CASLGSLSTDTQYF
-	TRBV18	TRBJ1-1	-	TGTGCCAGCTCACCATACGACAGATTCACTGAAGCTTTCTTT	CASSPYDRFTEAFF
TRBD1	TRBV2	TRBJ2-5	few	TGTGCCAGCAGTGAACTGGACAGGCAAGAGACCCAGTACTTC	CASSELDRQETQYF
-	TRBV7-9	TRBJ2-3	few	TGTGCCAGCAGCTTACAGGGCGCAGATACGCAGTATTTT	CASSLQGADTQYF
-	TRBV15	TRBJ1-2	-	TGTGCCACCAGCAGACCAGATAGATCGCTGGATGGCTACACCTTC	CATSRPDRSLDGYTF
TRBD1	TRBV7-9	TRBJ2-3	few	TGTGCCAGCAGCCGGCGACAGGGCCTCACAGATACGCAGTATTTT	CASSRRQGLTDTQYF
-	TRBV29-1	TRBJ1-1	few	TGCAGCGTTGATCTGCTCGGGACTAACACTGAAGCTTTCTTT	CSVDLLGTNTEAFF
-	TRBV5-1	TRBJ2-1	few	TGCGCCAGCAGCCCTAGCGGACAGGGTTGGGGATACAATGAGCAGTTCTTC	CASSPSGQGWGYNEQFF
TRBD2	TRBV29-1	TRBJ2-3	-	TGCAGCGTCGTGGCTTCCTGGACTAGCGGGACCACAGATACGCAGTATTTT	CSVVASWTSGTTDTQYF
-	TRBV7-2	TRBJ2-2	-	TGTGCCAGCAGCTTAGGGAGCGCGAACACCGGGGAGCTGTTTTTT	CASSLGSANTGELFF
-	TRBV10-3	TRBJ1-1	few	TGTGCCATCAGTCCAAGACAGGAGAACACTGAAGCTTTCTTT	CAISPRQENTEAFF
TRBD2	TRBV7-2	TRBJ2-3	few	TGTGCCAGCAGCGACCCTGCTCTAGCGGGGGTAGATACGCAGTATTTT	CASSDPALAGVDTQYF
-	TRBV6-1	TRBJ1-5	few	TGTGCCAGCAGAGATAGGGGGGGTCAGCCCCAGCATTTT	CASRDRGGQPQHF
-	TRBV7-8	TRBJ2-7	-	TGTGCCAGCAGCTTATTTAAGGGCGAGCAGTACTTC	CASSLFKGEQYF
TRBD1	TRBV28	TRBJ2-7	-	TGTGCCAGCAGTCCATGGACAGGGAGCTCCTACGAGCAGTACTTC	CASSPWTGSSYEQYF
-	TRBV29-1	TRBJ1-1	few	TGCAGCGGGCTTAGACAGACTGAAGCTTTCTTT	CSGLRQTEAFF
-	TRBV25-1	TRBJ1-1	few	TGTGCCAGCAGCCTATGGGATGGCACTGAAGCTTTCTTT	CASSLWDGTEAFF
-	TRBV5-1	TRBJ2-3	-	TGCGCCAGCAGCTACGGGACCCCGGATACGCAGTATTTT	CASSYGTPDTQYF
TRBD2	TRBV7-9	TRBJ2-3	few	TGTGCCAGCAGCTCCCTAGCGGGTAGCACAGATACGCAGTATTTT	CASSSLAGSTDTQYF
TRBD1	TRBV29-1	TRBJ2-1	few	TGCAGCGCTGAAGGGGACAGCCCAAGCTCCTACAATGAGCAGTTCTTC	CSAEGDSPSSYNEQFF
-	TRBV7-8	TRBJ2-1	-	TGTGCCAGCGTCGCGGGCTCTGGAGCCTACAATGAGCAGTTCTTC	CASVAGSGAYNEQFF
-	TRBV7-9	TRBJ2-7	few	TGTGCCAGCAGCGGGGACTCGTCCCAGTACTTC	CASSGDSSQYF
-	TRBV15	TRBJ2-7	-	TGTGCCACCAGCAGATCCAGGGATAGCTCCTACGAGCAGTACTTC	CATSRSRDSSYEQYF
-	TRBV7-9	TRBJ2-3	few	TGTGCCAGCAGCTTGCCCTCCCTCCATTCGATGGGCACAGATACGCAGTATTTT	CASSLPSLHSMGTDTQYF
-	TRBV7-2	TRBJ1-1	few	TGTGCCAGCAGTTACACGGGGGACACTGAAGCTTTCTTT	CASSYTGDTEAFF
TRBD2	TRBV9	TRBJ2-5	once	TGTGCCAGCAGTTTTGGGACTAGCGGGGGGACCCAGTACTTC	CASSFGTSGGTQYF
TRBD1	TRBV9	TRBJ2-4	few	TGTGCCAGCAGCTTGGGACAGGGCGTAGCCAAAAACATTCAGTACTTC	CASSLGQGVAKNIQYF